This TCR beta chain is drawn from a study of cytomegalovirus exposure and HLA in healthy donors. Study results and caveats: Common viral pathogens seemed, in a later analysis, to connect with several of the most significant clusters.

PCR amplification relied on 60 Vbeta primers (plus 13 Jbeta primers). Clones were sequenced by immunoSEQ multiplex PCR, and TCRdb holds only the in-frame ones, with some missing. This sample's clone table lists around 120,000 clones. The V end lost 0 bases, the J end lost 2 bases, and 11 bases lay between the germline ends. CDR3 size: 15 residues. Germline values: CDR1 SGHRS, CDR2 YFSETQ. Each donor was healthy, and each was a bone marrow donor. Details on this clone: Its antigen is still unknown.

The chain recombines TRBV5-1 with TRBJ1-1; D is possibly TRBD1 (5 bases). This receptor was obtained from a man between 18 and 29 years old in good health and CMV-seronegative. The sample was PBMCs. The CDR3 DNA sequence: TGCGCCAGCAGCTTGGGGTGGGGCAGCAACACTGAAGCTTTCTTT. Amino acid sequence: CASSLGWGSNTEAFF. Variable domain in full (rest from reference TRBV5-1 and TRBJ1-1): KAGVTQTPRYLIKTRGQQVTLSCSPISGHRSVSWYQQTPGQGLQFLFEYFSETQRNKGNFPGRFSGRQFSNSRSEMNVSTLELGDSALYLCASSLGWGSNTEAFFGQGTRLTVV.